This T cell receptor (beta chain) was recorded in a study of T cell responses to AZD1222 COVID-19 vaccine. The study's findings and limits: Unmutated variant regions are reportedly the target of nearly half of TCRs that are spike-specific.

Germline V CDR1 and CDR2: LNHDA, SQIVND (reference sequence). The CDR3 totals 16 residues. V dropped 6 bases and J dropped 10; count of bases not matched to a gene: 15. This clone was seen only once. No antigen is known for it. Generated by immunoSEQ multiplex PCR, the TCRdb table keeps only in-frame clones and is missing some. The data contain about 160,000 clones, less than 95% of them singletons. The rearrangement uses TRBV19 and TRBJ1-4; TRBD1 agrees at 9 bases. This receptor was taken from an adult in good health. Sequencing used peripheral blood, obtained on day 0 of AZD1222 vaccination. CDR3 sequence (DNA): TGTGCCAGTAGCCTCATCTCCGGGACAGGGAACGGAAAACTGTTTTTT. Amino acid sequence: CASSLISGTGNGKLFF.